This TCR beta chain was observed in a study of Ad26.COV2.S vaccination and SARS-CoV-2 variants. Overall study context: Into the muscle, Ad26.COV2.S was dosed once or twice, 56 days apart.

Treatment here: around 19 received Ad26.COV2.S at low or high dose, single or two shots; about 5 received placebo; per-sample allocation not given. Day 63 following the first vaccine or placebo injection was when the samples were taken. Assay: immunoSEQ multiplex PCR; the TCRdb copy retains only in-frame clones and omits some. The sample shows 300,000 to 450,000 clones, about 85% of them seen only once. The TCR comes from a person between 18 and 65 years old who received the Ad26.COV2.S COVID-19 vaccine or a placebo. The starting material was peripheral blood, obtained in a trial of Ad26.COV2.S vaccine versus placebo.

The CDR3 region is CASSYLQGNTGELFF. DNA for the CDR3: TGTGCCAGCAGTTACCTCCAGGGGAACACCGGGGAGCTGTTTTTT. The J gene is TRBJ2-2, the V gene TRBV6-2 or TRBV6-3; maybe TRBD1 (5 bases). Germline V gene data show CDR1 as MNHEY and CDR2 as SVGEGT. This CDR3 has 15 amino acids. V dropped 2 bases and J dropped 1 base, with 8 bases sitting between them.